The clone carrying this T cell receptor (beta chain) was observed a few times. The antigen is undetermined. Each CDR3 protein is one row after TCRdb ran MiXCR on the 5' RACE reads. The sample shows 500,000 to 550,000 distinct CDR3 sequences, approximately 20% of them seen only once. There were only healthy Caucasians among the donors. Germline V gene sequence: CDR1 SGHTA, CDR2 FQGTGA. Trimming removed 5 bases at V and 6 bases at J, with 19 bases between. The CDR3 is 15 amino acids. This record comes from a study of identical twins. Overall study results and limits: Cord blood beta clonotypes that were abundant carried fewer insertions, and memory repertoires showed no such trend. Shared out-of-frame alpha sequences (those common to twins) showed excess low generation probability. Out-of-frame TCR alpha sharing observed in monozygotic twins exceeded model estimates.

These data were also reused for a study on yellow fever vaccine responses in identical twins.

This receptor was identified in a woman between 18 and 29 years old in good health. The sequencing input was CD4+ T cells sorted from blood. This chain connects TRBV7-3 to TRBJ1-2; D gene unclear. CDR3 sequence reads: CASSPSTGPRNGYTF. The CDR3 coding sequence is TGTGCCAGCAGCCCTTCGACCGGGCCAAGAAATGGCTACACCTTC.